The entry that follows covers one T cell receptor (beta chain) sequence. Original data processing: Quantification of nucleated cells was approximated via reference gene primer amplification. Clones were sequenced by immunoSEQ multiplex PCR, and TCRdb holds only the in-frame ones, with some missing. The DNA gave D and trimming, while V, J and clone size come from that table. The sample has fewer than 85,000 clones, roughly 80% seen once. CDR3 size: 19 residues. Germline CDR1 reads SGHTA; CDR2 reads FQGNSA. V shed 3 bases and J shed 7 bases, with 30 bases lying between them. The data were taken from a study of blood T cell repertoires in COVID-19.

The sample comprised peripheral blood. The rearrangement links TRBV7-2 to TRBJ2-5; tentatively, D is TRBD2 (6 bases). The sequence came from an elderly woman with active or convalescent COVID-19. CDR3: CASSFTTYDIAAPEVTQYF. The CDR3 region has the DNA TGTGCCAGCAGCTTTACCACTTATGATATAGCGGCTCCGGAGGTGACCCAGTACTTC.